The source of this TCR beta chain is a study of blood T cell repertoires in COVID-19. Study details: Sites across the United States, Italy and Spain contributed samples from acute and convalescent COVID-19. Nucleic acid was either cDNA or gDNA, and it came from T cells, B-cell-depleted T cells, or PBMCs.

As handled by the study authors: Researchers report that nucleated cell counts were estimated from reference gene primer amplification. Clones were read by immunoSEQ multiplex PCR, and TCRdb kept only the in-frame ones, dropping some. That table gives V, J and clone size, and the DNA gave D and trimming. The sample holds some 80,000 clones; roughly four fifths are singletons and the top ten take approximately 39%. The material sequenced was peripheral blood. The clonotype was recovered from a woman in her 70s with acute or convalescent COVID-19.

The CDR3 sequence is CAWSETTGLGTQYF. The DNA of the CDR3 is TGTGCCTGGAGTGAGACGACAGGCCTCGGGACCCAGTACTTC. The chain links TRBV30 to TRBJ2-5; D perhaps matches TRBD1 (6 bases). The germline CDR1 and CDR2 sequences are GTSNPN and SVGIG (reference sequence). Trimming took off 1 base at V and 7 bases at J, with 16 bases between the two ends. The CDR3 is 14 residues long.